These T cell receptor beta chains were read from a single sample in a study of human T cells and chemical hapten exposure. TCRdb itself ran the RACE reads through MiXCR, one entry per CDR3 protein. Among tens of thousands of distinct CDR3 sequences, approximately 10% were seen once, and the ten largest hold 27%. The sequencing used whole blood, collected in connection with sensitization to the hapten diphenylcyclopropenone (DPC). These receptors all come from a middle-aged man with alopecia areata. Some clones in this sample may be carry-over from other donors' samples. Each CDR3 is given with its conserved first and last residue. The D gene is left open where the match is weak. Size tells how often a clone was seen (once, few, many) or the class of an expanded clone, and some rows leave it out.

TRBJ2-3,many,14,TRBV19,-,CASSSGLRLDTQYF,TGTGCCAGTAGCTCGGGACTTCGATTGGATACGCAGTATTTT
TRBJ2-7,-,12,TRBV2,-,CASSDGSNEQYF,TGTGCCAGCAGTGACGGGAGTAACGAGCAGTACTTC
TRBJ2-3,-,19,TRBV2,TRBD2,CASSESQEGLAGKVDTQYF,TGTGCCAGCAGTGAATCACAGGAGGGACTAGCGGGAAAGGTAGATACGCAGTATTTT
TRBJ2-2,-,15,TRBV29-1,TRBD2,CSVGPERGNTGELFF,TGCAGCGTGGGCCCCGAGCGGGGAAACACCGGGGAGCTGTTTTTT
TRBJ2-1,many,15,TRBV7-9,-,CASSLGTRTYNEQFF,TGTGCCAGCAGCTTAGGCACACGAACCTACAATGAGCAGTTCTTC
TRBJ2-1,-,13,TRBV20-1,-,CSATSGAYNEQFF,TGCAGTGCCACAAGCGGAGCTTACAATGAGCAGTTCTTC
TRBJ2-5,-,17,TRBV20-1,TRBD2,CSARGLAGVGRQETQYF,TGCAGTGCTAGAGGGCTAGCGGGAGTAGGACGCCAAGAGACCCAGTACTTC
TRBJ2-1,few,16,TRBV3-2,-,CASSQVRGSSYNEQFF,TGTGCCAGCAGCCAAGTAAGAGGGAGCTCCTACAATGAGCAGTTCTTC
TRBJ1-6,few,16,TRBV10-3,-,CAISEFRDIYNSPLHF,TGTGCCATCAGTGAGTTCCGGGACATTTATAATTCACCCCTCCACTTT
TRBJ2-5,many,12,TRBV29-1,TRBD1,CSVGQGGETQYF,TGCAGCGTAGGACAGGGAGGAGAGACCCAGTACTTC
TRBJ1-1,many,14,TRBV28,TRBD1,CASKRTGENTEAFF,TGTGCCAGCAAAAGGACAGGGGAGAATACTGAAGCTTTCTTT
TRBJ2-5,few,15,TRBV12-3/TRBV12-4,-,CASSLAPFPQETQYF,TGTGCCAGCAGTTTAGCCCCCTTTCCCCAAGAAACCCAGTACTTC
TRBJ2-5,-,14,TRBV12-3/TRBV12-4,-,CASSTLLDAETQYF,TGTGCCAGCAGTACCCTCCTGGACGCTGAGACCCAGTACTTC
TRBJ2-7,medium-sized,14,TRBV29-1,TRBD2,CSVAGTSGSYEQYF,TGCAGCGTTGCCGGGACTAGCGGATCCTACGAGCAGTACTTC
TRBJ1-5,-,12,TRBV3-1,-,CASSPPQGAQHF,TGTGCCAGCAGCCCTCCCCAGGGAGCCCAGCATTTT
TRBJ2-3,-,14,TRBV29-1,TRBD2,CSVGAGASADTQYF,TGCAGCGTTGGGGCGGGAGCGAGTGCAGATACGCAGTATTTT
TRBJ2-5,medium-sized,13,TRBV6-4,TRBD1,CASSADRRGTQYF,TGTGCCAGCAGCGCGGACAGGAGAGGGACCCAGTACTTC
TRBJ1-1,many,15,TRBV7-8,-,CASRLRSGGNTEAFF,TGTGCCAGCAGACTTCGAAGCGGGGGAAACACTGAAGCTTTCTTT
TRBJ2-1,many,18,TRBV9,TRBD2,CASSVGGTSGRIYNEQFF,TGTGCCAGCAGCGTAGGGGGGACTAGCGGGAGAATTTACAATGAGCAGTTCTTC
TRBJ1-1,-,14,TRBV30,-,CAWSVLSQNTEAFF,TGTGCCTGGAGTGTACTGAGTCAGAACACTGAAGCTTTCTTT
TRBJ1-1,-,13,TRBV7-2,TRBD1,CASSSGQGTEAFF,TGTGCCAGCAGCTCTGGACAGGGGACTGAAGCTTTCTTT
TRBJ2-2,many,15,TRBV10-3,-,CAISESVSRSGELFF,TGTGCCATCAGTGAGTCGGTTAGCCGTTCCGGGGAGCTGTTTTTT
TRBJ2-7,few,14,TRBV5-1,TRBD1,CASSPGQGIYEQYF,TGCGCCAGCAGCCCGGGACAGGGGATATACGAGCAGTACTTC
TRBJ1-2,many,13,TRBV27,-,CASSFTGPYGYTF,TGTGCCAGCAGTTTTACAGGCCCCTATGGCTACACCTTC
TRBJ1-2,-,11,TRBV28,-,CASSFLNGYTF,TGTGCCAGCAGTTTCCTTAATGGCTACACCTTC
TRBJ2-1,many,15,TRBV11-3,TRBD2,CASSLGTSGVTEQFF,TGTGCCAGCAGCTTAGGGACTAGCGGGGTGACTGAGCAGTTCTTC
TRBJ2-7,-,14,TRBV7-2,-,CASSLADGSYEQYF,TGTGCCAGCAGCTTAGCGGACGGGAGTTACGAGCAGTACTTC
TRBJ2-1,few,13,TRBV7-2,-,CASSLQLYNEQFF,TGTGCCAGCAGCCTACAGCTATACAATGAGCAGTTCTTC
TRBJ2-2,-,12,TRBV23-1,-,CASSLITGELFF,TGCGCCAGCAGTCTAATCACCGGGGAGCTGTTTTTT
TRBJ1-4,many,13,TRBV5-6,-,CASSSGTSEKLFF,TGTGCCAGCAGCTCTGGGACATCGGAAAAACTGTTTTTT
TRBJ2-6,many,13,TRBV28,-,CASSLQPAGLMSF,TGTGCCAGCAGTTTACAGCCGGCGGGTCTTATGTCTTTC
TRBJ2-7,-,12,TRBV29-1,-,CSVERDNYEQYF,TGCAGCGTTGAAAGGGACAACTACGAGCAGTACTTC
TRBJ2-7,-,13,TRBV11-2,-,CASSLPGSYEQYF,TGTGCCAGCAGCTTACCCGGTTCCTACGAGCAGTACTTC
TRBJ2-1,many,14,TRBV27,TRBD2,CASSLSFGRSQQFF,TGTGCCAGCAGTTTATCGTTCGGGAGGAGTCAGCAGTTCTTC
TRBJ2-7,many,15,TRBV7-9,TRBD2,CASTETSGRVYEQYF,TGTGCCAGCACCGAGACTAGCGGGAGGGTCTACGAGCAGTACTTC
TRBJ2-1,few,14,TRBV20-1,TRBD2,CSASRGGSYNEQFF,TGCAGTGCTAGTCGCGGGGGCTCCTACAATGAGCAGTTCTTC
TRBJ1-2,-,14,TRBV3-1,-,CASSPPLTVDGYTF,TGTGCCAGCAGCCCGCCCTTGACAGTGGATGGCTACACCTTC
TRBJ2-2,many,15,TRBV6-2/TRBV6-3,-,CASSYRQVNTGELFF,TGTGCCAGCAGTTACAGGCAGGTGAACACCGGGGAGCTGTTTTTT
TRBJ2-7,many,13,TRBV6-2/TRBV6-3,-,CASSSRQPPEQYF,TGTGCCAGCAGTTCCCGTCAGCCCCCCGAGCAGTACTTC
TRBJ2-5,many,16,TRBV27,-,CASSLGGGRGLETQYF,TGTGCCAGCAGTTTAGGGGGCGGGAGAGGTTTGGAGACCCAGTACTTC
TRBJ2-2,few,15,TRBV30,-,CAWSRAGTSTGELFF,TGTGCCTGGAGTCGAGCCGGGACAAGCACCGGGGAGCTGTTTTTT
TRBJ2-6,many,18,TRBV28,TRBD1,CASSPSTGLSSGANVLTF,TGTGCCAGCAGTCCCTCGACAGGGCTCAGCTCTGGGGCCAACGTCCTGACTTTC
TRBJ2-3,few,13,TRBV5-4,-,CASSQQGADTQYF,TGTGCCAGCAGCCAGCAGGGTGCAGATACGCAGTATTTT
TRBJ2-5,-,14,TRBV20-1,TRBD1,CSATGTGGQETQYF,TGCAGTGCTACAGGGACAGGGGGCCAAGAGACCCAGTACTTC
TRBJ1-1,-,14,TRBV7-9,TRBD1,CASSQGQPNTEAFF,TGTGCCAGCAGTCAGGGACAGCCGAACACTGAAGCTTTCTTT
TRBJ2-7,many,13,TRBV28,TRBD1,CASGYGTAYEQYF,TGTGCCAGCGGATACGGGACAGCCTACGAGCAGTACTTC
TRBJ2-7,many,15,TRBV5-1,TRBD1,CASSIGTGGSYEQYF,TGCGCCAGCAGCATAGGGACAGGGGGAAGCTACGAGCAGTACTTC
TRBJ2-5,many,13,TRBV10-3,TRBD1,CAVEGTGQETQYF,TGTGCCGTCGAGGGGACAGGCCAAGAGACCCAGTACTTC
TRBJ1-1,few,13,TRBV4-1,-,CASSQDGRGKGFF,TGCGCCAGCAGCCAAGATGGGCGGGGCAAGGGTTTCTTT
TRBJ2-1,many,14,TRBV11-2,-,CASSLGSGGTEQFF,TGTGCCAGCAGCTTAGGCTCAGGGGGGACTGAGCAGTTCTTC
TRBJ2-1,-,13,TRBV7-9,-,CASSLGLHNEQFF,TGTGCCAGCAGCTTGGGACTTCACAATGAGCAGTTCTTC
TRBJ2-7,many,15,TRBV4-1,-,CASSPSTGGAYEQYF,TGCGCCAGCAGCCCCTCTACAGGGGGGGCCTACGAGCAGTACTTC
TRBJ1-2,many,15,TRBV28,TRBD1,CASTLGADRGYGYTF,TGTGCCAGCACCCTAGGGGCCGACAGGGGATATGGCTACACCTTC